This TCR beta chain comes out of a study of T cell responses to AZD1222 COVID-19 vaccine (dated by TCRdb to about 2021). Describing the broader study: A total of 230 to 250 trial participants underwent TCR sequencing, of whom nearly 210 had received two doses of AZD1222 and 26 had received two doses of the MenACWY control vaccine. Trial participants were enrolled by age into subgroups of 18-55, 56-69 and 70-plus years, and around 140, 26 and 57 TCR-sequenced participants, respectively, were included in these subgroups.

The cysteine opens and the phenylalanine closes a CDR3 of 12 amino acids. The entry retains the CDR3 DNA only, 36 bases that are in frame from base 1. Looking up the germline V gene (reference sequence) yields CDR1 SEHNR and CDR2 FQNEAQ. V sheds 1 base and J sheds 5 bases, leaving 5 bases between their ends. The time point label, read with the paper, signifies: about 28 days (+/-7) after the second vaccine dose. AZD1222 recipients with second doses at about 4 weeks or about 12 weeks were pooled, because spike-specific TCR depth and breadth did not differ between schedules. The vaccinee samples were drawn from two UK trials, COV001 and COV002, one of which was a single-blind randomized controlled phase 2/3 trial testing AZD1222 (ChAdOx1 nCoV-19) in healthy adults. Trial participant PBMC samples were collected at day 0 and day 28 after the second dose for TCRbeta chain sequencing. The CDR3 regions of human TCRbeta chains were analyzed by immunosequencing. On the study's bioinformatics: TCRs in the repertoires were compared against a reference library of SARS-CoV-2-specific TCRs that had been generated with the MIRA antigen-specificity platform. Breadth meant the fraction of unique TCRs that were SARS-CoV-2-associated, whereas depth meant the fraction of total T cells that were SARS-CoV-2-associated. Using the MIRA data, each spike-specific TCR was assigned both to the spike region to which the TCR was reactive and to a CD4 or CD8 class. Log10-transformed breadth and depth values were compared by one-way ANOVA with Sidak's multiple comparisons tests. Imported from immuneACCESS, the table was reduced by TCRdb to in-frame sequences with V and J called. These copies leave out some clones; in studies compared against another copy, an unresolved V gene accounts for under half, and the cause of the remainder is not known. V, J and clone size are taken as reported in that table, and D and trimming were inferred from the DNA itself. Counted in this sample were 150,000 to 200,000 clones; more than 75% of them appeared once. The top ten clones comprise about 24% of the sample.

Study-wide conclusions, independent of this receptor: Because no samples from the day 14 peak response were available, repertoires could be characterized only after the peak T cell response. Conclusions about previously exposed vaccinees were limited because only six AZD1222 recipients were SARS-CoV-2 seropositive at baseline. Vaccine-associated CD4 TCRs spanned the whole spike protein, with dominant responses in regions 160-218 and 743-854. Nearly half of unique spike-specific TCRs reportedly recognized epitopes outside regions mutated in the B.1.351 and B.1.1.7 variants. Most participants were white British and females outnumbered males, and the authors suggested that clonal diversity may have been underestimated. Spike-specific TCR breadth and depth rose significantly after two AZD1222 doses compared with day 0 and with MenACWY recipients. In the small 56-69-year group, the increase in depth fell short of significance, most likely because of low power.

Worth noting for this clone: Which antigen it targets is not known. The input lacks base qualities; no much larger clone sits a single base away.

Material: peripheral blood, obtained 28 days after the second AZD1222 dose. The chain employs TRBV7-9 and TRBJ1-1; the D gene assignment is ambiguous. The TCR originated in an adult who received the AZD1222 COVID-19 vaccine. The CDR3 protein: CASSLVQTEAFF. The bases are TGTGCCAGCAGCTTAGTGCAGACTGAAGCTTTCTTT.